This TCR beta chain is from a study of blood T cells in healthy people across ages. Primers used in a second PCR of about 7 to 12 cycles were a sample-barcoded 5' primer and a J-beta primer mix. Samples each returned at least 2.5 million CDR3-containing paired-end reads. TCRdb used MiXCR to reprocess the 5' RACE reads, holding one entry per CDR3 protein. Among roughly 800,000 distinct CDR3 sequences listed, about 53% were seen once. Study conclusions and caveats: Without sorted subsets, naive and antigen-experienced compartments could not be conclusively compared. A strong correlation was seen between TCR beta diversity and naive T cell percentage.

Whenever a sample was processed, at least 7 million PBMCs were isolated. Germline V lookup: CDR1 MNHNS, CDR2 SASEGT. V gave up 6 bases and J gave up 6 bases, with 16 bases separating them. The length of the CDR3 is 14 residues. Note on this clonotype: The antigen remains undetermined.

Sequencing input: blood. The V call is TRBV6-1, the J call TRBJ2-3; D call uncertain. The sequence derives from a man older than 75 in good health. CDR3 protein: CASREPAIGDTQYF. Here the CDR3 DNA reads TGTGCCAGCAGGGAGCCGGCCATTGGGGATACGCAGTATTTT.